This T cell receptor (beta chain) is drawn from a study of T cells expressing NK-cell markers. The CDR3 is made up of 16 amino acids. The germline V gene has CDR1 SGHNT and CDR2 YENEEA. With the 5' RACE reads reprocessed, TCRdb shows one record per CDR3 protein and no DNA. The sample table sets out 500,000 to 600,000 distinct CDR3 sequences. The sample consisted of blood T cells: a sorted CD56 or NKG2C T cell subset, CD4+ or CD8+ T cells, or bulk PBMC T cells (not recorded which). This chain connects TRBV11-3 to TRBJ2-4; the D call of TRBD2 rests on TCRdb alone, since no DNA is present to check it. This clonotype was obtained from a man aged 18 to 30 in good health. CDR3 residues: CASRRTSGRIGNIQYF.